This T cell receptor beta chain comes out of a study of cytotoxic CD8 clonotypes in ibrutinib-treated CLL. For the study at large: Patients: some 11 relapsed/refractory, fewer than 16 treatment-naive, roughly 18 IGHV unmutated.

Using immunoSEQ multiplex PCR, the repertoire was profiled, and TCRdb retains in-frame clones only, with some absent. The data show about 300,000 clones, about 72% seen once. Germline V gene lookup returns CDR1 MNHEY and CDR2 SMNVEV (reference sequence). The CDR3 runs to 13 residues. Between the trimmed V and J ends, which lost 0 bases and 4 bases, there was a span of 4 bases. Sample: PBMCs, taken at disease progression, from a patient treated with ibrutinib. The J gene is TRBJ2-1, the V gene TRBV27; D remains ambiguous. The receptor's source is a human donor with chronic lymphocytic leukemia. This chain's CDR3 is CASSLSKYNEQFF. The CDR3, as DNA: TGTGCCAGCAGTTTATCGAAGTACAATGAGCAGTTCTTC.